These 28 T cell receptor beta chains were all obtained from the same sample, sequenced in a study of blood T cells in healthy people across ages. The use of a sample-barcoded 5' primer and a J-beta primer mix characterized a second PCR of roughly 6 to 11 cycles. TCRdb ran MiXCR on the 5' RACE reads and lists one entry per CDR3 protein. The top ten clones hold under 5% of a sample with some 1.5 million distinct CDR3 sequences, roughly two fifths of them seen once. The sequencing input was blood. The receptors come from a woman under 30 in good health.

CDR3 DNA: TGCAGCGTTGAAGATTCACGGACAGGGGTCTACGAGCAGTACTTC. Amino acid sequence: CSVEDSRTGVYEQYF. The chain carries TRBV29-1 and TRBJ2-7; the match to TRBD1 covers 9 bases. V was clipped by 0 bases and J by 3 bases; unmatched bases: 6. The CDR3 sequence is 15 residues long. Germline values: CDR1 SQVTM, CDR2 ANQGSEA.

This clonotype was counted ten times or more. The genes are TRBV7-8 and TRBJ2-1; the D gene is possibly TRBD1 (7 bases). Germline assignment: CDR1 SGHVS and CDR2 FQNEAQ. This CDR3 has 16 residues. The V and J ends lost 5 bases and 1 base respectively, with 15 bases between them. The CDR3 reads CASSTRRGQSYNEQFF. The CDR3 nucleotides read TGTGCCAGCAGCACCCGGAGGGGACAGTCCTACAATGAGCAGTTCTTC.

The gene calls are TRBV28 and TRBJ1-1; TRBD1 is a possible D gene (6 bases). CDR3 length: 13 amino acids. Trimming pared 10 bases from V and 0 bases from J, leaving 12 bases between. Germline V gene lookup returns CDR1 MDHEN and CDR2 SYDVKM. This chain's CDR3 is CAISGDMNTEAFF. In DNA, the CDR3 is TGTGCCATATCAGGGGACATGAACACTGAAGCTTTCTTT.

The chain combines TRBV5-5 with TRBJ2-1; tentatively, D is TRBD1 (6 bases). Trimming removed 7 bases from V and 5 bases from J, with 19 bases in between. The CDR3 totals 15 residues. Per germline, CDR1 SGHKS and CDR2 YYEKEE (reference sequence). The DNA of the CDR3 is TGTGCCAGCGGCTCATACTGGGACAATGACAATGAGCAGTTCTTC. It specifies CASGSYWDNDNEQFF.

The J gene is TRBJ1-2, the V gene TRBV6-5; 11 bases fit TRBD1. The CDR3 runs 13 residues. Germline V gene sequence: CDR1 MNHEY, CDR2 SVGAGI. V lost 6 bases to trimming and J lost 7 bases; unmatched junction nucleotides: 4. The DNA of the CDR3 is TGTGCCAGCAGGGGGACAGGGGGTGTTGGCTACACCTTC. Translated, it gives CASRGTGGVGYTF.

The chain employs TRBV3-1 and TRBJ1-6; D ambiguous. From germline, CDR1 is LGHDT and CDR2 YNNKEL (reference sequence). Deletions cut 0 bases from V and 0 bases from J, with 6 bases between. This CDR3 region has 16 residues. Written as DNA, the CDR3 is TGTGCCAGCAGCCAAGACCTGATCTCCTATAATTCACCCCTCCACTTT. It specifies CASSQDLISYNSPLHF.

The V gene is TRBV12-3 or TRBV12-4, the J gene TRBJ1-3, with TRBD1 matching over 7 bases. With 8 bases clipped from V and 7 bases from J, the junction kept 11 bases outside the gene matches. CDR3 length equals 14 residues. The CDR3 DNA sequence: TGTGCCAGCGCTGGCAGGGGGTTTCGGAACACCATATATTTT. It specifies CASAGRGFRNTIYF.

The chain employs TRBV29-1 and TRBJ1-2; D not resolved. CDR3 size: 11 residues. Germline V gene lookup returns CDR1 SQVTM and CDR2 ANQGSEA. CDR3 nucleotides: TGCACCGGCGGGGAGCACTATGGCTACACCTTC. As protein: CTGGEHYGYTF.

The chain uses TRBV7-9 and TRBJ2-1; 8 bases are shared with TRBD2. Germline V gene lookup returns CDR1 SEHNR and CDR2 FQNEAQ (reference sequence). V dropped 2 bases and J dropped 0; count of bases not matched to a gene: 6. The CDR3 has 17 amino acids. This CDR3 reads CASSLILAGSSYNEQFF. The DNA for the CDR3 is TGTGCCAGCAGCTTAATTCTAGCGGGTAGCTCCTACAATGAGCAGTTCTTC.

The chain employs TRBV12-3 or TRBV12-4 and TRBJ2-7; TRBD2 matches 9 bases. The CDR3 consists of 15 residues. With V trimmed by 4 bases and J by 6 bases, 10 bases remained unmatched. CDR3 protein: CASSSRREGLIEQYF. The CDR3 bases are TGTGCCAGCAGTTCGAGGCGGGAGGGCCTGATCGAGCAGTACTTC.

This clonotype was seen a few times. This sequence joins TRBV10-3 and TRBJ2-7; no clear D. V lost 0 bases and J lost 6, with 6 bases in between. This CDR3 has 12 amino acids. Germline V gene lookup returns CDR1 ENHRY and CDR2 SYGVKD. CDR3 coding DNA: TGTGCCATCAGTGAGTCGGTTGGCGAGCAGTACTTC. Its protein product is CAISESVGEQYF.

This chain links TRBV7-2 with TRBJ2-3, with D uncertain. V dropped 5 bases and J dropped 2 bases, with 14 bases sitting between them. Germline values: CDR1 SGHTA, CDR2 FQGNSA. The CDR3 is 15 residues long. CDR3 sequence: CASSIPTFPTDTQYF. The DNA for the CDR3 is TGTGCCAGCAGCATCCCGACTTTTCCCACAGATACGCAGTATTTT.

The V and J genes are TRBV21-1 and TRBJ1-1; the table gives TRBD1 as D, unverified against the DNA. TRBV21-1 is noted as a pseudogene. This CDR3 is 19 amino acids long. This chain's CDR3 is CASSATRDRGPTLGTEAFF. The CDR3 nucleotides read TGTGCCAGCAGCGCAACCCGGGACAGGGGACCTACCTTGGGCACTGAAGCTTTCTTT.

V and J are TRBV12-3 or TRBV12-4 and TRBJ2-1, with 10 nucleotides matching TRBD2. CDR3 length equals 15 residues. The V and J ends lost 7 bases and 8 bases, in that order; junction bases with no gene match: 11. The CDR3 reads CASTLGAAGGDEQFF. The DNA for the CDR3 is TGTGCCAGCACCCTTGGAGCAGCGGGGGGGGATGAGCAGTTCTTC.

This clonotype was seen more than once but under ten times. The chain has TRBV10-2 and TRBJ2-3; TRBD2 agrees at 7 bases. CDR3 length equals 13 residues. Germline loops: CDR1 WSHSY, CDR2 SAAADI. The V gene end was trimmed by 4 bases and the J gene end by 5 bases; junction bases not matched to a gene: 3. The CDR3 spells CASSASGGDTQYF. In DNA, the CDR3 is TGCGCCAGCAGTGCTAGCGGAGGAGATACGCAGTATTTT.

This clonotype turned up a few times. The chain is built from TRBV5-1 and TRBJ2-1; D uncertain. The length of the CDR3 is 14 residues. Trimming took 1 base from V and 3 from J, leaving 8 bases between them. Germline CDR1 is SGHRS and CDR2 is YFSETQ. The CDR3 bases are TGCGCCAGCAGCTTGACGCGACTCTACAATGAGCAGTTCTTC. This gives the protein CASSLTRLYNEQFF.

The V and J genes are TRBV4-2 and TRBJ1-1; TRBD1 is a possible D gene (6 bases). There are 15 residues in the CDR3. Trimming shortened V by 4 bases and J by 3 bases, and 15 bases separated the two germline ends. The germline gives CDR1 LGHNA, CDR2 YNFKEQ. The CDR3 is CASSLSLQGDTEAFF. In DNA, the CDR3 is TGTGCCAGCAGCCTTAGTCTACAGGGAGACACTGAAGCTTTCTTT.

This rearrangement joins TRBV13 to TRBJ2-4; D possibly corresponds to TRBD2 (5 bases). From germline, CDR1 is PRHDT and CDR2 FYEKMQ (reference sequence). The germline V and J ends were trimmed by 1 base and 0 bases, with 16 bases remaining between them. This CDR3 is 18 amino acids long. This CDR3 is CASSLARRVLTAKNIQYF. The CDR3 nucleotides read TGTGCCAGCAGCTTAGCCAGGCGGGTCCTAACAGCCAAAAACATTCAGTACTTC.

This sequence joins TRBV6-1 and TRBJ2-5; D gene uncertain. The germline gives CDR1 MNHNS, CDR2 SASEGT. This CDR3 spans 12 amino acids. Trimming removed 10 bases from V and 11 bases from J, with 20 bases in between. CDR3 sequence (DNA): TGTGCCAACCATTTTGGGAAGGAAGAGCAGTACTTC. This codes for CANHFGKEEQYF.

This clonotype turned up a few times. This chain uses TRBV20-1 with TRBJ2-2; 7 bases map to TRBD1. The V segment lost 5 bases and the J segment 4 bases; nucleotides outside the gene matches: 7. Germline V gene lookup returns CDR1 DFQATT and CDR2 SNEGSKA (reference sequence). There are 14 residues in the CDR3. CDR3 amino acids: CSAAPGQPTGELFF. CDR3 coding DNA: TGCAGTGCTGCCCCGGGACAGCCCACCGGGGAGCTGTTTTTT.

This clonotype was detected a few times. The chain has TRBV6-6 and TRBJ1-4, with 12 bases aligning to TRBD1. CDR1 and CDR2 from the germline V gene are MNHNY and SVGAGI (reference sequence). V dropped 5 bases and J dropped 8; count of bases not matched to a gene: 6. The CDR3 length is 15 residues. The CDR3 DNA sequence: TGTGCCAGCAGTATCGCCGGGACAGGGGGCGAAAAACTGTTTTTT. Protein sequence: CASSIAGTGGEKLFF.

The chain joins TRBV5-1 to TRBJ1-5, with D perhaps matching TRBD1 (5 bases). This CDR3 is 15 amino acids long. V shed 1 base and J shed 7 bases, with 15 bases lying between them. Germline CDR1 SGHRS, CDR2 YFSETQ. The CDR3 spells CASSLSGTAQQPQHF. CDR3 in DNA: TGCGCCAGCAGCTTGTCGGGGACCGCGCAACAGCCCCAGCATTTT.

There are many counts of this clonotype. The chain combines TRBV7-2 with TRBJ1-6; no reliable D call. Trimming stripped 1 base from V and 8 bases from J, with 0 bases between. CDR1 is SGHTA, CDR2 FQGNSA, per germline. The CDR3 loop spans 11 amino acids. The CDR3 nucleotides read TGTGCCAGCAGCTTAGATTCACCCCTCCACTTT. Protein sequence: CASSLDSPLHF.

This clonotype was recorded a few times. The chain links TRBV6-5 to TRBJ2-7; 15 bases are a match to TRBD2. J lost 4 bases, V lost 4 bases, and 11 bases had no gene match. The CDR3 spans 18 residues. CDR1 is MNHEY and CDR2 is SVGAGI in the germline V gene. The CDR3 DNA reads as TGTGCCAGCAGTTCCAACCCGGGACTAGCGGGGGGAAAGTACGAGCAGTACTTC. Translation gives CASSSNPGLAGGKYEQYF.

The chain is built from TRBV6-6 and TRBJ2-3; D gene ambiguous. The ends were cut back, 1 base at V and 2 bases at J, with 10 bases in the middle. Germline CDR1 MNHNY, CDR2 SVGAGI (reference sequence). CDR3 length: 15 residues. This CDR3 reads CASSYFSSVTDTQYF. In nucleotides, the CDR3 is TGTGCCAGCAGTTACTTCTCCTCTGTCACAGATACGCAGTATTTT.

This clonotype was detected a few times. V and J are TRBV27 and TRBJ2-3; 9 nucleotides align to TRBD2. The CDR3 runs 17 residues. Germline assignment: CDR1 MNHEY and CDR2 SMNVEV (reference sequence). The ends lost 4 bases at V and 5 bases at J; junction bases unmatched: 13. This chain's CDR3 is CASSSPLAGSRKDTQYF. The CDR3 nucleotides read TGTGCCAGCAGTTCCCCTCTAGCGGGGAGCCGAAAAGATACGCAGTATTTT.

This chain links TRBV7-2 with TRBJ1-1, with a tentative D call TRBD1 (5 bases). Germline V gives CDR1 SGHTA, CDR2 FQGNSA. CDR3 length equals 12 residues. V dropped 4 bases and J dropped 7 bases, with 10 bases sitting between them. The CDR3 protein is CASSSQGNEAFF. CDR3 bases: TGTGCCAGCAGCTCTCAGGGAAATGAAGCTTTCTTT.

This clonotype was picked up many times. The V gene is TRBV24-1, the J gene TRBJ2-3, with TRBD2 matching over 7 bases. The junction had 13 bases not matched to a gene; V was cut back by 5 bases and J by 0 bases. The germline gives CDR1 KGHDR, CDR2 SFDVKD. The CDR3 is made up of 18 amino acids. The CDR3 protein is CATSVAGVLVASTDTQYF. The CDR3 coding sequence is TGTGCCACCAGTGTGGCGGGAGTCTTGGTGGCGAGCACAGATACGCAGTATTTT.